The 5 T cell receptor beta chains presented below share a single source sample, sequenced in a study of cytomegalovirus exposure and HLA in healthy donors. With 60 Vbeta and 13 Jbeta primers, the PCR was carried out. The repertoire was sequenced with immunoSEQ multiplex PCR; TCRdb's copy has only in-frame clones and lacks some. The sample lists 120,000 to 150,000 clones; roughly 80% were seen once. The source material was PBMCs. These receptors all come from a man aged 35 to 55 in good health and CMV-seropositive.

This chain links TRBV7-8 with TRBJ2-5; tentatively, D is TRBD2 (6 bases). Trimming cost V 1 base and J 5 bases, with 8 bases left between them. The CDR3 spans 13 residues. Germline lookup yields CDR1 SGHVS and CDR2 FQNEAQ. The CDR3 nucleotides read TGTGCCAGCAGCTTAGGGAGGGCGGAGACCCAGTACTTC. Protein: CASSLGRAETQYF. The full variable domain, with the rest looked up from reference TRBV7-8 and TRBJ2-5, is GAGVSQSPRYKVAKRGQDVALRCDPISGHVSLFWYQQALGQGPEFLTYFQNEAQLDKSGLPSDRFFAERPEGSVSTLKIQRTQQEDSAVYLCASSLGRAETQYFGPGTRLLVL.

The J gene is TRBJ2-1, the V gene TRBV13; D uncertain. The CDR3 is 18 residues long. The V gene's germline CDR1 is PRHDT and CDR2 FYEKMQ (reference sequence). The V end was cut by 0 bases, the J end by 2 bases, with 17 bases between. Here the CDR3 reads CASSLGRGWPRPYNEQFF. The CDR3 DNA sequence: TGTGCCAGCAGCTTAGGCCGCGGTTGGCCGAGACCCTACAATGAGCAGTTCTTC.

This chain uses TRBV7-9 with TRBJ1-2, with D possibly TRBD1 on 5 matching bases. Trimming stripped 2 bases from V and 3 bases from J, with 10 bases between. Germline V gene sequence: CDR1 SEHNR, CDR2 FQNEAQ (reference sequence). The CDR3 sequence is 14 residues long. The CDR3 coding sequence is TGTGCCAGCAGCTTAAACGGAGGGGACTATGGCTACACCTTC. Its protein product is CASSLNGGDYGYTF.

The chain employs TRBV5-8 and TRBJ2-1, with 8 bases lining up with TRBD2. The CDR3 consists of 15 residues. Trimming at V came to 2 bases and at J to 0 bases, leaving 1 base not matched to a gene. Germline CDR1 and CDR2: SGHTS and YDEGEE. The CDR3 coding sequence is TGTGCCAGCAGCTTACGGGGGGGCTCCTACAATGAGCAGTTCTTC. It translates to CASSLRGGSYNEQFF.

The chain employs TRBV4-1 and TRBJ1-2; 8 bases agree with TRBD1. The CDR3 totals 15 residues. The junction had 8 bases not matched to a gene; V was cut back by 2 bases and J by 6 bases. Germline lookup yields CDR1 MGHRA and CDR2 YSYEKL. The DNA for the CDR3 is TGCGCCAGCAGCCAACCCGACAGGGGAACTAATGGCTACACCTTC. It specifies CASSQPDRGTNGYTF.